This TCR beta chain was obtained from a study of blood T cell repertoires in COVID-19. Under the authors' procedure: Estimates of nucleated cell counts were drawn from the amplification of reference gene primers. The assay was immunoSEQ multiplex PCR, and TCRdb's table has in-frame clones only and misses some. For V, J and clone size, that table is used; D and trimming come from the DNA. This table holds some 300,000 clones, 80% to 90% found once. The CDR3 runs 15 residues. V lost 0 bases to trimming and J lost 7 bases; unmatched junction nucleotides: 2. Germline V CDR1 and CDR2: KGHSH, LQKENI. Source material: peripheral blood. The source is a woman aged 45-65 years with COVID-19, enrolled during active disease. The J gene is TRBJ2-3, the V gene TRBV18; the match to TRBD2 covers 12 bases. The chain's CDR3 is CASSPPGTSGHTQYF. CDR3 DNA sequence: TGTGCCAGCTCACCACCGGGGACTAGCGGGCATACGCAGTATTTT.